Detailed here is one T cell receptor beta chain. CDR1 is DFQATT, CDR2 SNEGSKA, per germline (reference sequence). CDR3 length equals 20 residues. After removal of 3 bases from V and 0 bases from J, the junction contained 15 bases not matched to a gene. This entry comes from a study of read filtering for tumor transcriptome and immune sequencing. This library used approximately 370 ng RNA and molecular barcoded adaptors spanning alpha/delta and beta/gamma chains. TCRdb re-called the reads through MiXCR, storing one row per CDR3 protein. The top ten hold approximately 50% of the sample, which has tens of thousands of distinct CDR3 sequences, over 11% seen once.

The sequence was collected from a donor at least 40 years old with multiple myeloma. Material: a population of CD138-negative cells sorted from bone marrow. The V and J genes are TRBV20-1 and TRBJ2-3, with TRBD2 matching over 13 bases. Here the CDR3 DNA reads TGCAGTGCTAGCCCCCCGATAGGGACTAGCGGGAAAACTAGCACAGATACGCAGTATTTT. It yields the protein CSASPPIGTSGKTSTDTQYF.